This T cell receptor (beta chain) was obtained from a study of technical replicates of blood from a few donors. This clone was found once. TCRdb's table, derived via immunoSEQ multiplex PCR, lists solely in-frame clones and lacks some. The sample has more than 75,000 clones; 90% to 97% are singletons. Germline CDR1 SEHNR, CDR2 FQNEAQ (reference sequence). CDR3 length: 14 amino acids. Trimming cost V 5 bases and J 6 bases; bases outside gene matches: 7. What was sequenced was T cells isolated from PBMCs. This sequence joins TRBV7-9 and TRBJ2-1; the match to TRBD1 covers 7 bases. The TCR sequence derives from a human donor in good health. CDR3 DNA: TGTGCCAGCAGCACTACCTCAGGGGGCAATGAGCAGTTCTTC. Translated: CASSTTSGGNEQFF.